This T cell receptor beta chain is from a study of T cell responses to AZD1222 COVID-19 vaccine. Whole-study findings and limits: Mostly white British, mostly female donors; authors suggested clonal diversity may be underestimated.

Note on this clone: What it binds is not known.

This CDR3 spans 18 amino acids. Germline V gives CDR1 MGHRA, CDR2 YSYEKL. V shed 4 bases, J shed 2 bases, and the junction held 13 bases outside the gene matches. Profiling relied on immunoSEQ multiplex PCR, and the TCRdb table lists in-frame clones only, not all of them. The data contain some 200,000 clones, almost 95% of them seen just once; the ten biggest clones take up about 10%. The clonotype was recovered from an adult in good health. This sequence joins TRBV4-1 and TRBJ2-7, with TRBD2 matching 11 bases. The sample was peripheral blood, taken on day 0 of AZD1222 vaccination. The CDR3 DNA follows: TGCGCCAGCAGCCGCCTCCCAACTAGCGGGGGTCTTACCTACGAGCAGTACGTC. It translates to CASSRLPTSGGLTYEQYV.